This T cell receptor beta chain derives from a study of CD8 T cells in ankylosing spondylitis. Study results and caveats: A motif of eight highly homologous TCR beta variants was seen as apparently characteristic of ankylosing spondylitis blood. Earlier studies detected some motif variants in reactive arthritis synovial fluid and blood.

This clonotype was found a few times. The target antigen is unknown. TCRdb analysed the 5' RACE reads with MiXCR anew, one entry per CDR3 protein. This table has some 450,000 distinct CDR3 sequences, about 15% appearing once. V was trimmed by 5 bases and J by 8 bases, leaving 9 bases between them. The germline gives CDR1 MGHRA, CDR2 YSYEKL. The CDR3 consists of 11 residues. The sample consisted of blood, either unsorted or a sorted T cell fraction (not recorded which). The receptor was derived from a male donor with ankylosing spondylitis. The rearrangement uses TRBV4-1 and TRBJ1-2, with D unresolved. The CDR3 reads CASSWSGGYTF. CDR3 bases: TGCGCCAGCAGCTGGTCAGGAGGCTACACCTTC.